Below, 25 T cell receptor beta chains from the same sample are listed, as sequenced in a study of OX40 agonist ivuxolimab in advanced cancers. This table comes from immunoSEQ multiplex PCR, and its TCRdb copy is limited to in-frame clones, with some not included. The profile shows around 50,000 clones, more than 75% of them singletons. The sample in question was CD4+ or CD8+ T cells sorted from blood, obtained in a trial of the OX40 agonist ivuxolimab. These receptors came from an adult with an advanced solid tumor such as melanoma, head and neck, liver or kidney cancer.

The rearrangement joins TRBV11-2 to TRBJ2-7; 7 bases are a match to TRBD1. V gave up 5 bases and J gave up 0 bases; unmatched junction bases: 7. This CDR3 comprises 15 residues. CDR1 and CDR2 (germline): SGHAT, FQNNGV. The CDR3 region is CASSLMGDSSYEQYV. The CDR3 bases are TGTGCCAGCAGCCTCATGGGGGACAGCTCCTACGAGCAGTACGTC.

V gene TRBV18 combines with J gene TRBJ2-7, with D hard to call. Trimming shortened V by 3 bases and J by 7 bases, and 10 bases separated the two germline ends. CDR3 length: 12 residues. Germline values: CDR1 KGHSH, CDR2 LQKENI. The CDR3 DNA is TGTGCCAGCTCACCCTATGAATCAGAGCAGTACTTC. Amino acids: CASSPYESEQYF. Full variable domain (remainder filled in from reference TRBV18 and TRBJ2-7): NAGVMQNPRHLVRRRGQEARLRCSPMKGHSHVYWYRQLPEEGLKFMVYLQKENIIDESGMPKERFSAEFPKEGPSILRIQQVVRGDSAAYFCASSPYESEQYFGPGTRLTVT.

This chain links TRBV5-6 with TRBJ2-3, with 7 bases fitting TRBD2. The length of the CDR3 is 16 residues. The V gene end was trimmed by 4 bases and the J gene end by 3 bases; junction bases not matched to a gene: 11. Germline V CDR1 and CDR2: SGHDT, YYEEEE. DNA of the CDR3: TGTGCCAGCAGCCCGGGAGGCAGGGCTTTGACAGATACGCAGTATTTT. It specifies CASSPGGRALTDTQYF.

This clone was detected once. The genes are TRBV4-3 and TRBJ2-7, with D possibly matching TRBD2 (6 bases). CDR1 and CDR2 from the germline V gene are LGHNA and YSLEER. The CDR3 consists of 15 residues. Trimming took off 0 bases at V and 3 bases at J, with 12 bases between the two ends. CDR3 region: CASSQEASEIYEQYF. The CDR3 DNA is TGCGCCAGCAGCCAAGAAGCTAGCGAGATCTACGAGCAGTACTTC.

V gene TRBV28 combines with J gene TRBJ1-5; 7 positions agree with TRBD1. This CDR3 is built from 13 residues. CDR1 is MDHEN, CDR2 SYDVKM, per germline. The V segment lost 5 bases and the J segment 5 bases; nucleotides outside the gene matches: 3. For the CDR3, the DNA is TGTGCCAGCAGTCTCGACAGGGATCAGCCCCAGCATTTT. Protein sequence: CASSLDRDQPQHF.

This chain links TRBV28 with TRBJ1-5; D is unclear. Trimming removed 7 bases at V and 11 bases at J, with 30 bases between. The germline CDR1 and CDR2 sequences are MDHEN and SYDVKM. There are 17 residues in the CDR3. The CDR3 reads CASNKIPPGAREGAQHF. The CDR3 DNA sequence: TGTGCCAGCAACAAAATCCCCCCGGGCGCCCGGGAAGGAGCCCAGCATTTT.

The chain joins TRBV18 to TRBJ1-2, with D unclear. The CDR3 runs to 12 residues. CDR1 and CDR2 (germline): KGHSH, LQKENI. V lost 3 bases, J lost 4 bases, and 6 bases lay in between. The CDR3 region has the DNA TGTGCCAGCTCACCCAACAGCTATGGCTACACCTTC. Translating it yields CASSPNSYGYTF.

In this sample, this clone turned up a few times. The chain couples TRBV19 to TRBJ2-7; 10 positions agree with TRBD1. The CDR3 consists of 13 residues. The germline gives CDR1 LNHDA, CDR2 SQIVND (reference sequence). Trimming at V came to 4 bases and at J to 3 bases, leaving 0 bases not matched to a gene. CDR3 nucleotide sequence: TGTGCCAGTAGTAGGACAGGGGGCTACGAGCAGTACTTC. Protein product: CASSRTGGYEQYF.

Concerning this clone: Other DNA sequences from this sample encode an identical CDR3 as well. In DNA form, the CDR3 reads TGTGCCAGCAGTTACTCGCCGGAGACCCAGTACTTC. This sequence encodes CASSYSPETQYF. The chain employs TRBV6-5 and TRBJ2-5; D unclear. Germline assignment: CDR1 MNHEY and CDR2 SVGAGI. The CDR3 consists of 12 residues. Trimming stripped 0 bases from V and 5 bases from J, with 4 bases between.

The genes are TRBV7-2 and TRBJ2-5; the D is unclear. The germline gives CDR1 SGHTA, CDR2 FQGNSA. CDR3 length equals 11 residues. V was cut by 5 bases and J by 3 bases, with 4 bases left in between. CDR3 sequence: CASSIKETQYF. DNA for the CDR3: TGTGCCAGCAGCATTAAAGAGACCCAGTACTTC.

The chain links TRBV18 to TRBJ2-5, with 9 bases identical to TRBD2. This CDR3 is built from 16 residues. Germline lookup yields CDR1 KGHSH and CDR2 LQKENI. Trimming removed 3 bases from V and 5 bases from J; junction bases left unmatched: 10. CDR3 DNA sequence: TGTGCCAGCTCACCGTTTGTAGCGGGGGCTGGGGAGACCCAGTACTTC. Translating gives CASSPFVAGAGETQYF.

The CDR3 protein is CASSLENYGYTF. The CDR3 nucleotides read TGTGCCAGCAGCTTAGAGAACTATGGCTACACCTTC. The chain carries TRBV7-9 and TRBJ1-2; the D is unclear. The CDR3 runs to 12 residues. Germline lookup yields CDR1 SEHNR and CDR2 FQNEAQ (reference sequence). The V and J ends lost 1 base and 2 bases respectively, with 2 bases between them.

The chain recombines TRBV6-5 with TRBJ2-3; 7 nucleotides align to TRBD2. The CDR3 has 14 residues. Germline V gives CDR1 MNHEY, CDR2 SVGAGI. V was pared by 6 bases and J by 5 bases, with 8 bases of the junction left unmatched. As DNA, the CDR3 is TGTGCCAGCAGCCAGGGTCCGGGAGGAGATACGCAGTATTTT. It codes for CASSQGPGGDTQYF.

This clone was observed a few times. The chain employs TRBV29-1 and TRBJ1-2; 8 bases fit TRBD1. Germline CDR1 is SQVTM and CDR2 is ANQGSEA. The CDR3 spans 13 residues. With V trimmed by 4 bases and J by 7 bases, 8 bases remained unmatched. In DNA, the CDR3 is TGCAGCGTTGGGGTCGGACAGGGCGCTGGCTACACCTTC. Its protein is CSVGVGQGAGYTF.

This clone appeared once. V and J are TRBV10-3 and TRBJ2-1; 7 nucleotides match TRBD1. J was trimmed by 6 bases and V by 1 base; bases with no gene match: 0. This CDR3 has 13 residues. Germline V gene data show CDR1 as ENHRY and CDR2 as SYGVKD. CDR3 sequence (DNA): TGTGCCATCAGTGAGTGGACAGGCAATGAGCAGTTCTTC. The encoded protein is CAISEWTGNEQFF.

The chain uses TRBV9 and TRBJ2-6; the D is unclear. Germline V gives CDR1 SGDLS, CDR2 YYNGEE. V lost 3 bases and J 1 base, leaving 8 bases between the germline ends. The CDR3 loop spans 15 amino acids. CDR3 loop: CASSAQGSGANVLTF. CDR3 DNA sequence: TGTGCCAGCAGCGCTCAAGGTTCTGGGGCCAACGTCCTGACTTTC.

The gene calls are TRBV28 and TRBJ2-7; 8 positions agree with TRBD1. The germline gives CDR1 MDHEN, CDR2 SYDVKM. With 4 bases clipped from V and 5 bases from J, the junction kept 13 bases outside the gene matches. This CDR3 spans 16 amino acids. The CDR3 sequence is CASSSNTGGTRNEQYV. The CDR3 region has the DNA TGTGCCAGCAGTTCGAATACAGGGGGGACGAGGAACGAGCAGTACGTC.

This chain uses TRBV2 with TRBJ2-2; 8 bases are a match to TRBD2. CDR3 length: 15 residues. Per the germline V gene, CDR1 is SNHLY and CDR2 is FYNNEI. The V gene end was trimmed by 6 bases and the J gene end by 1 base; junction bases not matched to a gene: 4. CDR3 region: CASSQRGRNTGELFF. In DNA form, the CDR3 reads TGTGCCAGCAGCCAGCGGGGGAGGAACACCGGGGAGCTGTTTTTT.

The chain couples TRBV2 to TRBJ2-7; 7 bases match TRBD1. Germline trimming cut 8 bases from V and 2 bases from J; bases unmatched to any gene: 0. Germline V gene lookup returns CDR1 SNHLY and CDR2 FYNNEI. This CDR3 comprises 11 residues. The CDR3 DNA reads as TGTGCCAGCGGACAGGCCTACGAGCAGTACGTC. Protein: CASGQAYEQYV.

This chain links TRBV28 with TRBJ1-2; tentatively, D is TRBD1 (6 bases). Per the germline V gene, CDR1 is MDHEN and CDR2 is SYDVKM. Trimming left V 6 bases short and J 5 bases short, with 19 bases between. This CDR3 contains 15 residues. The CDR3 coding sequence is TGTGCCAGCAGCCCTCACACCGTGGGGGCATATGGCTACACCTTC. Translating gives CASSPHTVGAYGYTF.

The chain combines TRBV11-3 with TRBJ2-2, with TRBD1 as a possible D gene (6 bases). CDR1 is SGHNT and CDR2 is YENEEA in the germline V gene. Trimming pared 1 base from V and 0 bases from J, leaving 9 bases between. This CDR3 is built from 16 residues. CDR3 protein: CASSLGGLANTGELFF. In nucleotides, the CDR3 is TGTGCCAGCAGCTTAGGGGGGCTGGCGAACACCGGGGAGCTGTTTTTT.

The rearrangement uses TRBV19 and TRBJ1-3, with a tentative D call TRBD1 (6 bases). The V end was cut by 7 bases, the J end by 0 bases, with 28 bases between. The CDR3 totals 20 residues. Germline V gene data show CDR1 as LNHDA and CDR2 as SQIVND (reference sequence). This CDR3 reads CASITNPGQGRYPSGNTIYF. The CDR3 DNA reads TGTGCCAGTATTACCAATCCGGGGCAGGGGCGATACCCCTCTGGAAACACCATATATTTT.

The V and J genes are TRBV28 and TRBJ2-7, with D possibly matching TRBD2 (7 bases). V dropped 2 bases and J dropped 2 bases, with 16 bases sitting between them. Germline lookup yields CDR1 MDHEN and CDR2 SYDVKM. This CDR3 has 16 residues. CDR3 DNA sequence: TGTGCCAGCAGTTTACTTAATGGGGGGGCTGCCTACGAGCAGTACTTC. Translated, it gives CASSLLNGGAAYEQYF.

V gene TRBV6-5 combines with J gene TRBJ1-3; D gene uncertain. The ends were cut back, 2 bases at V and 0 bases at J, with 5 bases in the middle. The germline V gene encodes CDR1 MNHEY and CDR2 SVGAGI. CDR3 length equals 14 residues. CDR3 protein: CASSYTGSGNTIYF. DNA for the CDR3: TGTGCCAGCAGTTACACCGGCTCTGGAAACACCATATATTTT.

This clone was found a few times. The V and J genes are TRBV20-1 and TRBJ1-1; no clear D. Germline V gives CDR1 DFQATT, CDR2 SNEGSKA (reference sequence). CDR3 length equals 11 residues. Trimming took 5 bases from V and 0 from J, leaving 4 bases between them. CDR3: CSALMNTEAFF. The CDR3 region has the DNA TGCAGTGCTCTAATGAACACTGAAGCTTTCTTT.